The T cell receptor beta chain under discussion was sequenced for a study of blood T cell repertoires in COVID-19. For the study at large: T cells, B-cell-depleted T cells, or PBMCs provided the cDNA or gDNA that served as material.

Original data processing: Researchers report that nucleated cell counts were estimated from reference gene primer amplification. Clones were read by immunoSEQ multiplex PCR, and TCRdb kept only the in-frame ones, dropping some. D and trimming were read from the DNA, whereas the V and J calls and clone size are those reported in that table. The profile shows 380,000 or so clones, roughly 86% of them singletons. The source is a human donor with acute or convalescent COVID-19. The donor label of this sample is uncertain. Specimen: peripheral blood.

The CDR3 is CASSQLRTGGREKLFF. The DNA for the CDR3 is TGTGCCAGCAGCCAGCTCCGGACAGGGGGCAGAGAAAAACTGTTTTTT. The rearrangement uses TRBV4-2 and TRBJ1-4; TRBD1 matches at 11 bases. Germline lookup yields CDR1 LGHNA and CDR2 YNFKEQ. V trimming: 3 bases; J trimming: 8 bases; junction bases outside the gene matches: 8. This CDR3 contains 16 residues.